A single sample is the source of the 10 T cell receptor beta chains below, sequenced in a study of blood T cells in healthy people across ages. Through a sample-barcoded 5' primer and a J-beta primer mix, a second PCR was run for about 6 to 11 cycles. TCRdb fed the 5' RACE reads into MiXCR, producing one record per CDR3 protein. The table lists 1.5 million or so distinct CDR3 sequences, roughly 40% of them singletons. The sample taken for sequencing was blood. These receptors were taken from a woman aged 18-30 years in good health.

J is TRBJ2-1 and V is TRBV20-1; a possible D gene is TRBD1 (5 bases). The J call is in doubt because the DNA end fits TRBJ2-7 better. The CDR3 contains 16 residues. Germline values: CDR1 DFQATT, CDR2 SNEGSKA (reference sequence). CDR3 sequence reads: CSARPSTASSYNEQYF. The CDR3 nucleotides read TGCAGTGCTAGACCCTCGACAGCAAGCTCCTACAATGAGCAGTACTTC.

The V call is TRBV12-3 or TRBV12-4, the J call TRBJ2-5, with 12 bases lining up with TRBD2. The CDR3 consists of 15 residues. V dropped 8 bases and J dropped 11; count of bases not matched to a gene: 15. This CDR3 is CASRTRTSGNNEQYF. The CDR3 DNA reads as TGTGCCAGCCGAACGAGGACTAGCGGGAACAATGAGCAGTACTTC.

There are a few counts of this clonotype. The CDR3 loop reads CSARPGQNNSPLHF. The DNA of the CDR3 is TGCAGTGCTCGCCCGGGACAGAATAATTCACCCCTCCACTTT. The genes are TRBV20-1 and TRBJ1-6; 7 positions match TRBD1. J lost 5 bases, V lost 5 bases, and 6 bases had no gene match. CDR1 is DFQATT, CDR2 SNEGSKA, per germline (reference sequence). The length of the CDR3 is 14 residues.

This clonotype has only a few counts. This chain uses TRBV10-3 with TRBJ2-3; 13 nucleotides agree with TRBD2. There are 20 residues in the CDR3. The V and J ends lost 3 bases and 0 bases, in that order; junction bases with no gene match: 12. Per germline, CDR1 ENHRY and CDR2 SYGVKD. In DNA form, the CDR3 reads TGTGCCATCAGTGATCGTCTGGGACTAGCGGGGCGCCAAAGCACAGATACGCAGTATTTT. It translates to CAISDRLGLAGRQSTDTQYF.

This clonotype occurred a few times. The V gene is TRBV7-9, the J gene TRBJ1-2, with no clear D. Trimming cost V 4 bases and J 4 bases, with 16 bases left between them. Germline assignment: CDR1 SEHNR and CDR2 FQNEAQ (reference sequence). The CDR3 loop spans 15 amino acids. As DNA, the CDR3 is TGTGCCAGCAGCTACGACGGGAGGGAAGGCTATGGCTACACCTTC. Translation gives CASSYDGREGYGYTF.

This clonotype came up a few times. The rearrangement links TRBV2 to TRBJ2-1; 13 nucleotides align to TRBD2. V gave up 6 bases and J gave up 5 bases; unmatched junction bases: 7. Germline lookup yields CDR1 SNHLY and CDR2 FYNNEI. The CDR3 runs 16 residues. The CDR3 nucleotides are TGTGCCAGCAGGGCGACGGGACTAGCGGGGCACAATGAGCAGTTCTTC. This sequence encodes CASRATGLAGHNEQFF.

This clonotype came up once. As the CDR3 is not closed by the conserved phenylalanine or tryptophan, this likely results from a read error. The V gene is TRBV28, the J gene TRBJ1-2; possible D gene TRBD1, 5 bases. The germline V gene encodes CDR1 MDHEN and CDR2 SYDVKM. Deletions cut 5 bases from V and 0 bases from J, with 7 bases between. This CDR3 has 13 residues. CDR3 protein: CASSRGANYGYTV. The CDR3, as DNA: TGTGCCAGCAGTCGGGGGGCTAACTATGGCTACACCGTC.

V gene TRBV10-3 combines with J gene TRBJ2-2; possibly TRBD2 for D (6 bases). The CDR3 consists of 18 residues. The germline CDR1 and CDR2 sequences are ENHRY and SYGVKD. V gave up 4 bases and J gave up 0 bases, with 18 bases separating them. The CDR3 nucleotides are TGTGCCATCAGTGTAGTAGCGGCCACAGCCTCGAACACCGGGGAGCTGTTTTTT. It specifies CAISVVAATASNTGELFF.

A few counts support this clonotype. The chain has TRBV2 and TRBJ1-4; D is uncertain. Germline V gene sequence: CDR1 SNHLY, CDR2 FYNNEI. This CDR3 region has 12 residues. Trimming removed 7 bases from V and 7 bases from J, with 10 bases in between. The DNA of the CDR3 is TGTGCCAGCAACACACAGAGTGAAAAACTGTTTTTT. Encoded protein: CASNTQSEKLFF.

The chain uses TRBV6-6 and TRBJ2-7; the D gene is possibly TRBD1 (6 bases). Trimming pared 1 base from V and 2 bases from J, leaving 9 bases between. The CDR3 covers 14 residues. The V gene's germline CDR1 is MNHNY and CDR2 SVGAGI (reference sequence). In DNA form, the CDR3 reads TGTGCCAGCAGTTACTACCAGGGGCCCTACGAGCAGTACTTC. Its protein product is CASSYYQGPYEQYF.